Below, 9 T cell receptor beta chains from the same sample are listed, as sequenced in a study of OX40 agonist ivuxolimab in advanced cancers. Libraries were prepared by immunoSEQ multiplex PCR; TCRdb keeps only in-frame clonotypes and omits some of them. The table records under 85,000 clones, 88% of them present only once. The sample here was CD4+ or CD8+ T cells sorted from blood, taken in a trial of the OX40 agonist ivuxolimab. The source is an adult with an advanced solid tumor such as melanoma, head and neck, liver or kidney cancer.

The chain couples TRBV7-6 to TRBJ1-1; D uncertain. This CDR3 is 13 amino acids long. V lost 1 base and J 1 base, leaving 4 bases between the germline ends. Germline V gene lookup returns CDR1 SGHVS and CDR2 FNYEAQ. This CDR3 is CASSLGQNTEAFF. CDR3 DNA sequence: TGTGCCAGCAGCTTAGGGCAGAACACTGAAGCTTTCTTT. Combining the CDR3 with reference TRBV7-6 and TRBJ1-1 gives the whole variable domain GAGVSQSPRYKVTKRGQDVALRCDPISGHVSLYWYRQALGQGPEFLTYFNYEAQQDKSGLPNDRFSAERPEGSISTLTIQRTEQRDSAMYRCASSLGQNTEAFFGQGTRLTVV.

The J gene is TRBJ1-6, the V gene TRBV30, with TRBD1 matching 7 bases. The CDR3 covers 13 residues. Germline lookup yields CDR1 GTSNPN and CDR2 SVGIG (reference sequence). V lost 0 bases to trimming and J lost 7 bases; unmatched junction nucleotides: 0. The CDR3 loop reads CAWSVTGNSPLHF. CDR3 DNA: TGTGCCTGGAGTGTGACAGGGAATTCACCCCTCCACTTT.

In nucleotides, the CDR3 is TGTGCCAGCAGCCCAGAGGGAACAACTAATGAAAAACTGTTTTTT. Amino acid sequence: CASSPEGTTNEKLFF. This chain links TRBV7-9 with TRBJ1-4; D remains ambiguous. The ends were cut back, 5 bases at V and 0 bases at J, with 10 bases in the middle. Germline values: CDR1 SEHNR, CDR2 FQNEAQ (reference sequence). The CDR3 extends over 15 amino acids. Full variable domain (missing parts from reference TRBV7-9 and TRBJ1-4): DTGVSQNPRHKITKRGQNVTFRCDPISEHNRLYWYRQTLGQGPEFLTYFQNEAQLEKSRLLSDRFSAERPKGSFSTLEIQRTEQGDSAMYLCASSPEGTTNEKLFFGSGTQLSVL.

V is TRBV18 and J is TRBJ2-2; D unclear. Looked up from germline, CDR1 is KGHSH and CDR2 is LQKENI. The V and J ends lost 2 bases and 7 bases respectively, with 14 bases between them. This CDR3 region has 15 residues. Written as DNA, the CDR3 is TGTGCCAGCTCACCAATGGCCAGCTCGAACGGGGAGCTGTTTTTT. It encodes CASSPMASSNGELFF.

Points on this clone: Sequence at one end of the junction differs from germline and may be a read error. This chain connects TRBV5-1 to TRBJ1-1, with D tentatively TRBD1 (6 bases). Germline assignment: CDR1 SGHRS and CDR2 YFSETQ. This CDR3 is 16 amino acids long. CDR3 sequence reads: CASSLSGGALKTEAFF. For the CDR3, the DNA is TGCGCCAGCAGCTTGAGCGGGGGGGCTTTGAAAACTGAAGCTTTCTTT.

The rearrangement uses TRBV2 and TRBJ2-6; the D is unclear. The CDR3 covers 12 residues. Germline CDR1 and CDR2: SNHLY and FYNNEI. V was clipped by 8 bases and J by 0 bases, with 2 bases between them. The chain's CDR3 is CASDSGANVLTF. CDR3 bases: TGTGCCAGCGACTCTGGGGCCAACGTCCTGACTTTC.

The chain couples TRBV7-9 to TRBJ2-5; weak D call: TRBD1 (5 bases). The CDR3 sequence is 16 residues long. V lost 5 bases and J 2 bases, leaving 18 bases between the germline ends. Looked up from germline, CDR1 is SEHNR and CDR2 is FQNEAQ (reference sequence). CDR3 region: CASSPWQGNSQETQYF. The CDR3 DNA follows: TGTGCCAGCAGCCCGTGGCAGGGCAATTCACAAGAGACCCAGTACTTC.

This chain joins TRBV6-5 and TRBJ1-1; D is unresolved. The CDR3 runs 16 residues. Germline V gene lookup returns CDR1 MNHEY and CDR2 SVGAGI. Trimming cost V 0 bases and J 0 bases, with 11 bases left between them. CDR3 region: CASSYSRALVNTEAFF. The CDR3 nucleotides read TGTGCCAGCAGTTACTCAAGGGCTTTGGTGAACACTGAAGCTTTCTTT.

The rearrangement uses TRBV18 and TRBJ1-4, with TRBD1 as a possible D gene (6 bases). The CDR3 loop spans 15 amino acids. Germline V lookup: CDR1 KGHSH, CDR2 LQKENI. Trimming stripped 3 bases from V and 8 bases from J, with 16 bases between. In DNA, the CDR3 is TGTGCCAGCTCACCCCCGTCTACAGGGCGAGAAAAACTGTTTTTT. It encodes CASSPPSTGREKLFF.